The 26 T cell receptor beta chains below were found in one sample sequenced in a study of cytomegalovirus exposure and HLA in healthy donors. The PCR contained 60 Vbeta and 13 Jbeta primers. Repertoires were generated with immunoSEQ multiplex PCR, while TCRdb's copy carries only in-frame clones and drops some. The sample has around 200,000 clones, 60% to 85% seen once. Sequencing was done on a sample of PBMCs. The source of these receptors is a man aged 35 to 55 in good health and CMV-seronegative.

The chain recombines TRBV11-1 with TRBJ2-7, with D possibly matching TRBD2 (6 bases). Trimming left V 4 bases short and J 3 bases short, with 13 bases between. The CDR3 spans 14 residues. In germline, CDR1 is SGHAT, CDR2 FQDESV (reference sequence). In nucleotides, the CDR3 is TGTGCCAGCAGCTCTGGGACTTTCGGCTACGAGCAGTACTTC. Its translation is CASSSGTFGYEQYF.

The genes are TRBV4-1 and TRBJ2-1; D may be TRBD2 (5 bases). Trimming removed 4 bases from V and 1 base from J, with 17 bases in between. This CDR3 has 17 amino acids. Germline values: CDR1 MGHRA, CDR2 YSYEKL. CDR3 bases: TGCGCCAGCAGCCCCGTACGGGGTATAGAATCCTACAATGAGCAGTTCTTC. Its translation is CASSPVRGIESYNEQFF.

The J gene is TRBJ2-1, the V gene TRBV7-2, with D perhaps TRBD2 (5 bases). This CDR3 spans 14 amino acids. Trimming removed 2 bases from V and 7 bases from J, with 12 bases in between. Germline lookup yields CDR1 SGHTA and CDR2 FQGNSA. The CDR3: CASSLSWGENEQFF. For the CDR3, the DNA is TGTGCCAGCAGCTTAAGTTGGGGAGAGAATGAGCAGTTCTTC.

This clone was observed a handful of times. The same CDR3 can be traced to other DNA sequences in this sample. The V gene is TRBV4-1, the J gene TRBJ1-5; D gene ambiguous. V lost 1 base and J lost 4, with 8 bases in between. This CDR3 has 14 amino acids. Germline V gene data show CDR1 as MGHRA and CDR2 as YSYEKL. CDR3 bases: TGCGCCAGCAGCCAAGTCGGAGGGAATCAGCCCCAGCATTTT. Translated: CASSQVGGNQPQHF.

CDR3 sequence reads: CASSLASGSPYEQYF. CDR3 in DNA: TGTGCCAGCAGCTTAGCTAGCGGGAGTCCCTACGAGCAGTACTTC. V usage is TRBV5-4 and J usage is TRBJ2-7; 10 bases fit TRBD2. CDR1 is SGHNT and CDR2 is YYREEE in the germline V gene (reference sequence). The CDR3 is 15 amino acids. The V segment lost 2 bases and the J segment 2 bases; nucleotides outside the gene matches: 4.

The chain carries TRBV6-5 and TRBJ1-1; D ambiguous. The CDR3 contains 14 residues. Germline CDR1 and CDR2: MNHEY and SVGAGI. The V gene lost 3 bases and the J gene lost 4 bases, with 12 bases spanning the gap. CDR3 DNA: TGTGCCAGCAGTTATAGATGGAGGATCACTGAAGCTTTCTTT. It encodes CASSYRWRITEAFF.

This chain joins TRBV5-1 and TRBJ1-6; TRBD1 aligns across 7 bases. The CDR3 spans 17 residues. Trimming removed 4 bases from V and 0 bases from J; junction bases left unmatched: 7. Germline CDR1 and CDR2: SGHRS and YFSETQ. CDR3 coding DNA: TGCGCCAGCAGCCCGGGACAGCAGAGCTCCTATAATTCACCCCTCCACTTT. Its protein product is CASSPGQQSSYNSPLHF.

This clone was seen only once. J is TRBJ2-1 and V is TRBV7-2; TRBD2 matches 12 bases. Looked up from germline, CDR1 is SGHTA and CDR2 is FQGNSA. The CDR3 is made up of 15 amino acids. The V gene end was trimmed by 3 bases and the J gene end by 5 bases; junction bases not matched to a gene: 2. Here the CDR3 DNA reads TGTGCCAGCAGCTTTACTAGCGGGAGGCACAATGAGCAGTTCTTC. Amino acid sequence: CASSFTSGRHNEQFF.

CDR3 sequence: CASSQDRFPVNTEAFF. DNA for the CDR3: TGCGCCAGCAGCCAAGATCGGTTTCCCGTGAACACTGAAGCTTTCTTT. J is TRBJ1-1 and V is TRBV4-3; D gene unclear. The germline V and J ends were trimmed by 0 bases and 0 bases, with 11 bases remaining between them. CDR1 LGHNA and CDR2 YSLEER come from the germline V gene. CDR3 length: 16 residues.

The chain joins TRBV28 to TRBJ1-1, with TRBD1 matching over 9 bases. CDR3 length: 14 amino acids. J lost 5 bases, V lost 6 bases, and 7 bases had no gene match. The germline gives CDR1 MDHEN, CDR2 SYDVKM. CDR3 nucleotides: TGTGCCAGCAGCCCGGACAGGGGAGGGACTGAAGCTTTCTTT. Its protein is CASSPDRGGTEAFF. Combining the CDR3 with reference TRBV28 and TRBJ1-1 gives the whole variable domain DVKVTQSSRYLVKRTGEKVFLECVQDMDHENMFWYRQDPGLGLRLIYFSYDVKMKEKGDIPEGYSVSREKKERFSLILESASTNQTSMYLCASSPDRGGTEAFFGQGTRLTVV.

The V call is TRBV9, the J call TRBJ1-2; D perhaps matches TRBD1 (6 bases). The CDR3 loop spans 13 amino acids. Germline V CDR1 and CDR2: SGDLS, YYNGEE. Trimming removed 3 bases at V and 6 bases at J, with 12 bases between. The CDR3 loop is CASSAPQGNGYTF. The CDR3 DNA reads as TGTGCCAGCAGCGCTCCACAGGGAAATGGCTACACCTTC.

This clone occurred a few times. The CDR3 is CATGDTAYNEQFF. In nucleotides, the CDR3 is TGTGCAACGGGGGATACAGCATACAATGAGCAGTTCTTC. The rearrangement joins TRBV5-5 to TRBJ2-1; D might be TRBD2 (6 bases). CDR1 SGHKS and CDR2 YYEKEE come from the germline V gene (reference sequence). The CDR3 is 13 amino acids.

This clone was seen a handful of times. The rearrangement joins TRBV6-5 to TRBJ2-1, with 10 bases lining up with TRBD2. Germline CDR1 and CDR2: MNHEY and SVGAGI. The CDR3 loop spans 15 amino acids. V lost 5 bases, J lost 10 bases, and 11 bases stayed unmatched. CDR3 bases: TGTGCCAGCAGTCCGAAGAGGACTAGCGGAGTAGAGCAGTTCTTC. It translates to CASSPKRTSGVEQFF.

The V gene is TRBV28, the J gene TRBJ1-3, with a weak D call TRBD1 (5 bases). Trimming stripped 3 bases from V and 4 bases from J, with 10 bases between. The CDR3 loop spans 14 amino acids. Germline V CDR1 and CDR2: MDHEN, SYDVKM. The CDR3 region is CASSLRGGGNTIYF. In DNA form, the CDR3 reads TGTGCCAGCAGTTTGCGGGGGGGAGGAAACACCATATATTTT.

This chain links TRBV9 with TRBJ2-3; the D gene is possibly TRBD2 (5 bases). Germline CDR1 and CDR2: SGDLS and YYNGEE. V gave up 4 bases and J gave up 5 bases, with 23 bases separating them. This CDR3 contains 17 residues. The CDR3 bases are TGTGCCAGCAGCTCCCGGGTGAGCGGTCCCGCGCGAGATACGCAGTATTTT. Its protein is CASSSRVSGPARDTQYF.

This rearrangement joins TRBV5-1 to TRBJ2-1; TRBD2 agrees at 9 bases. The ends lost 0 bases at V and 6 bases at J; junction bases unmatched: 7. Germline lookup yields CDR1 SGHRS and CDR2 YFSETQ. The CDR3 loop spans 16 amino acids. The CDR3 bases are TGCGCCAGCAGCTTGGTTAGCGGGAGAGTGAGCAATGAGCAGTTCTTC. As protein: CASSLVSGRVSNEQFF.

This clone was found a few times. This chain joins TRBV7-9 and TRBJ1-1; 10 bases fit TRBD1. After removal of 5 bases from V and 1 base from J, the junction contained 4 bases not matched to a gene. Per germline, CDR1 SEHNR and CDR2 FQNEAQ (reference sequence). This CDR3 contains 15 residues. The CDR3 nucleotides are TGTGCCAGCAGCGTGGGACAGGGGTCGAACACTGAAGCTTTCTTT. Translated: CASSVGQGSNTEAFF.

This chain links TRBV7-8 with TRBJ2-6; TRBD1 is a possible D gene (6 bases). V lost 5 bases and J 0 bases, leaving 17 bases between the germline ends. Germline V CDR1 and CDR2: SGHVS, FQNEAQ. The CDR3 has 18 amino acids. CDR3 protein: CASSPRDKVVSGANVLTF. As DNA, the CDR3 is TGTGCCAGCAGCCCTAGGGACAAGGTGGTCTCTGGGGCCAACGTCCTGACTTTC.

This sequence joins TRBV9 and TRBJ2-5; D possibly corresponds to TRBD1 (6 bases). The germline V gene has CDR1 SGDLS and CDR2 YYNGEE. There are 16 residues in the CDR3. The V and J ends lost 7 bases and 2 bases respectively, with 21 bases between them. This chain's CDR3 is CASSKGHHHTQETQYF. CDR3 DNA: TGTGCCAGCTCGAAGGGACATCATCACACACAAGAGACCCAGTACTTC.

This clone was seen a few times. This chain uses TRBV7-3 with TRBJ2-3, with a tentative D call TRBD2 (7 bases). In germline, CDR1 is SGHTA, CDR2 FQGTGA. Trimming pared 2 bases from V and 5 bases from J, leaving 14 bases between. The CDR3 runs 15 residues. The CDR3 loop reads CASSLRGRGKDTQYF. The CDR3 DNA reads TGTGCCAGCAGCTTACGGGGGCGGGGGAAAGATACGCAGTATTTT.

The DNA for the CDR3 is TGTGCCAGCAGCCCTAATAGCAATCAGCCCCAGCATTTT. It translates to CASSPNSNQPQHF. This rearrangement joins TRBV7-6 to TRBJ1-5; D unclear. Trimming took off 5 bases at V and 0 bases at J, with 5 bases between the two ends. Per germline, CDR1 SGHVS and CDR2 FNYEAQ. This CDR3 is 13 amino acids long.

This clone appeared a few times. The CDR3 nucleotides are TGTGCCAGCAGCTCGAAGGGGGCCGTAGTAGAGTACGAGCAGTACTTC. It codes for CASSSKGAVVEYEQYF. The V call is TRBV7-8, the J call TRBJ2-7; the match to TRBD1 covers 7 bases. There are 16 residues in the CDR3. V was pared by 4 bases and J by 4 bases, with 13 bases of the junction left unmatched. Germline V gene sequence: CDR1 SGHVS, CDR2 FQNEAQ.

The CDR3 DNA reads as TGCAGTGCCCGTCCGGACAATGAGCAGTTCTTC. Encoded protein: CSARPDNEQFF. This chain links TRBV20-1 with TRBJ2-1; D not resolved. The CDR3 length is 11 residues. V was cut by 6 bases and J by 5 bases, with 8 bases left in between. CDR1 DFQATT and CDR2 SNEGSKA come from the germline V gene (reference sequence).

The chain couples TRBV7-2 to TRBJ1-3; no definite D call. V shed 5 bases and J shed 5 bases, with 4 bases lying between them. The CDR3 contains 11 residues. In germline, CDR1 is SGHTA, CDR2 FQGNSA. The CDR3 nucleotides read TGTGCCAGCAGCGCGAGAAACACCATATATTTT. Amino acids: CASSARNTIYF.

The V and J genes are TRBV7-9 and TRBJ1-4; D is unresolved. Germline V lookup: CDR1 SEHNR, CDR2 FQNEAQ (reference sequence). Trimming cost V 3 bases and J 3 bases, with 8 bases left between them. The CDR3 is 14 residues long. CDR3 sequence (DNA): TGTGCCAGCAGCTTGGGCGGGTCTAATGAAAAACTGTTTTTT. This codes for CASSLGGSNEKLFF. Based on the CDR3 plus reference TRBV7-9 and TRBJ1-4, the full variable domain is DTGVSQNPRHKITKRGQNVTFRCDPISEHNRLYWYRQTLGQGPEFLTYFQNEAQLEKSRLLSDRFSAERPKGSFSTLEIQRTEQGDSAMYLCASSLGGSNEKLFFGSGTQLSVL.

The chain couples TRBV6-1 to TRBJ1-3; D gene unclear. This CDR3 has 15 amino acids. Per the germline V gene, CDR1 is MNHNS and CDR2 is SASEGT. The V end lost 4 bases, the J end lost 3 bases, and 13 bases lay between the germline ends. CDR3 sequence: CASSVAAALGNTIYF. DNA of the CDR3: TGTGCCAGCAGTGTCGCGGCAGCGCTTGGAAACACCATATATTTT.